This TCR beta chain was sequenced for a study of blood T cell repertoires in COVID-19. In the original workflow: Scientists estimated how many nucleated cells there were by amplifying reference gene primers. Here immunoSEQ multiplex PCR was the method, and the copy in TCRdb shows in-frame clones only, minus some. D and trimming come from the DNA, and the V and J calls and clone size come from that table. Among tens of thousands of clones listed, 88% were seen once. Germline assignment: CDR1 SGHRS and CDR2 YFSETQ. Trimming removed 4 bases from V and 5 bases from J; junction bases left unmatched: 7. The CDR3 is 15 residues long.

The sequenced sample was peripheral blood. This rearrangement joins TRBV5-1 to TRBJ1-4, with 8 bases aligning to TRBD1. The sequence came from a human donor in a cohort sampled during active COVID-19. The CDR3 is CASSPRTGSNEKLFF. DNA of the CDR3: TGCGCCAGCAGCCCCCGGACAGGGTCGAATGAAAAACTGTTTTTT.